A selection of T cell receptor beta chains follows, all from one sample in a study of shared clonotypes between healthy human individuals. TCRdb keeps only in-frame clones here, not all; method: immunoSEQ multiplex PCR. There are 1.5 million to 2.5 million clones in the sample; approximately 94% occur only once, and around 1.2% lies in the top ten. The sequenced sample consisted of naive CD8+ T cells sorted from blood. Receptor source: a man aged 18 to 29 in good health. The conserved cysteine and the conserved F or W are not part of the CDR3 here. A row's size may be missing; if present it is once, few, many or a size class.

v_call,clone_size,cdr3_aa
TRBV5-6,NA,ASSVQLLGQGYLTDTQY
TRBV6-5,NA,ASSYSQGTYGYT
TRBV23-1,NA,ASSAPGRLAGDSYEQY
TRBV15,NA,ATSKPTDAYGYT
TRBV4-3,NA,ASSQELAGGYNEQF
TRBV30,NA,AWSLTGQGYTEAF
TRBV6-5,NA,ATSTGTGTNEQF
TRBV2,NA,ASSEGRGGGYTEAF
TRBV7-8,once,ASSPGRDEADEQY
TRBV4-3,NA,ASSQDRLLSGANVLT
TRBV29-1,once,SAIGRAAPDTQY
TRBV30,NA,AWSVSHEQY
TRBV6-1,NA,ASSEEVGSSYNSPLH
TRBV4-1,NA,ASSQDLLAGGNTGELF
TRBV9,NA,ASSVDGRASETQY
TRBV11-2,NA,ASTVGTGRYYGYT
TRBV5-1,NA,ASSFLPSDSLNTEAF
TRBV10-3,NA,ADIGPRPVIFHEQF
TRBV6-6,NA,ASSLSGSSYNEQF
TRBV7-8,NA,ASSLGGGQFLETQY
TRBV18,NA,ASSHMPSSLDYEQY
TRBV19,NA,ASSIDLEGTQY
TRBV5-1,NA,ASSPYRDGPNEQY
TRBV6-6,NA,ASSYSEGGYGYT
TRBV27,NA,ASSPGWAYEQY
TRBV7-9,NA,ASSPQTEVWSASTEAF
TRBV18,NA,ASSPFGSEAYEQY
TRBV28,NA,ASSFYRGSGNTIY
TRBV7-2,NA,ASSSPHRMNTEAF
TRBV5-1,NA,ASSLAVGSTYNEQF
TRBV7-2,NA,ASSSLSYEQY
TRBV7-9,NA,ASSLGQGRYNEQF
TRBV27,NA,ASSYAGTTEAF
TRBV10-1,NA,ASSESILAGGPSYEQY
TRBV30,NA,AWSVGGTLYGYT
TRBV6-5,once,ASTEQGLPNSPLH
TRBV7-9,NA,ASSLKAPGESNYGYT
TRBV2,NA,ASSERLVNTEAF
TRBV9,NA,ASSVGRTDRRSDTEAF
TRBV28,NA,ASSFQGTKAF
TRBV6-5,once,ASSYLQGGQPQH
TRBV27,NA,ASSLFTRGSNQPQH
TRBV7-8,NA,ASSLGSGEGPAEQY
TRBV5-1,NA,ASMSTGLAGVADTQY
TRBV15,NA,ATSRLPDWYNEQF
TRBV2,NA,ASSYTGGAHNSPLH
TRBV25-1,NA,ASSEPGPYSNQPQH
TRBV27,NA,ASSQGQASYGYT
TRBV9,NA,ASSVATGQNTGELF